The 17 T cell receptor beta chains below were found in one sample sequenced in a study of neoadjuvant anti-PD-1 for oral cavity cancer. Sequencing was performed with immunoSEQ multiplex PCR; in TCRdb, only in-frame clones are kept and a portion is missing. Of approximately 12,000 clones detected, around two thirds appear once; the ten largest clones hold approximately 6.2%. The sample here was tumor tissue, taken before nivolumab (anti-PD-1) treatment. Receptors originate from a person aged 35-79 years with oral cavity squamous cell carcinoma. The donor label of this sample is uncertain.

The chain uses TRBV11-2 and TRBJ2-1; no definite D call. V was shortened by 3 bases and J by 5 bases, with 2 bases between the two germline ends. CDR1 is SGHAT and CDR2 is FQNNGV in the germline V gene. The length of the CDR3 is 11 residues. The CDR3 here is CASSFHNEQFF. CDR3 nucleotides: TGTGCCAGCAGCTTTCACAATGAGCAGTTCTTC.

This clone appeared a few times. The rearrangement uses TRBV19 and TRBJ1-3; D uncertain. In germline, CDR1 is LNHDA, CDR2 SQIVND (reference sequence). CDR3 size: 15 residues. V was shortened by 5 bases and J by 0 bases, with 11 bases between the two germline ends. CDR3 amino acids: CASSHRTASGNTIYF. The CDR3 nucleotides read TGTGCCAGTAGTCATAGGACGGCCTCTGGAAACACCATATATTTT.

The V gene is TRBV18, the J gene TRBJ2-5; D is unclear. The CDR3 spans 14 residues. The germline V gene has CDR1 KGHSH and CDR2 LQKENI. V gave up 0 bases and J gave up 0 bases, with 5 bases separating them. CDR3 residues: CASSPPLYQETQYF. The CDR3 coding sequence is TGTGCCAGCTCACCACCCCTGTACCAAGAGACCCAGTACTTC.

The chain joins TRBV15 to TRBJ2-7; the match to TRBD2 covers 7 bases. Germline V gene data show CDR1 as LNHNV and CDR2 as YYDKDF (reference sequence). J lost 3 bases, V lost 3 bases, and 5 bases had no gene match. The CDR3 contains 14 residues. The CDR3 spells CATSRGTKGYEQYF. The CDR3 DNA follows: TGTGCCACCAGCAGGGGGACTAAGGGCTACGAGCAGTACTTC.

The table lists this clone with a few counts. The rearrangement uses TRBV27 and TRBJ2-1, with TRBD2 identical over 12 bases. V lost 6 bases and J lost 0; bases outside the gene matches: 9. The CDR3 consists of 18 residues. Per the germline V gene, CDR1 is MNHEY and CDR2 is SMNVEV (reference sequence). CDR3 nucleotides: TGTGCCAGCAGCCAAGGACTAGCGGGGAGCAGCTCCTACAATGAGCAGTTCTTC. This codes for CASSQGLAGSSSYNEQFF.

V is TRBV21-1 and J is TRBJ2-1; the table's D call of TRBD2 was not tested on the DNA. TRBV21-1 is a pseudogene. This CDR3 spans 16 amino acids. The CDR3 DNA sequence: TGTGCCAGCAGCATCGGCTTAGCGGGAGGGCTTAATGAGCAGTTCTTC. Protein: CASSIGLAGGLNEQFF.

This clone has more than one count but fewer than ten. The chain has TRBV6-1 and TRBJ2-4; TRBD2 matches at 7 bases. Germline trimming cut 6 bases from V and 3 bases from J; bases unmatched to any gene: 5. CDR1 and CDR2 from the germline V gene are MNHNS and SASEGT. The CDR3 runs 14 residues. CDR3 coding DNA: TGTGCCAGCAGAATGACGGGAGGCAAAAACATTCAGTACTTC. Its translation is CASRMTGGKNIQYF.

In the case of this clone: In the same sample, other DNA sequences code for this CDR3. V usage is TRBV6-5 and J usage is TRBJ2-2; the D gene is possibly TRBD2 (6 bases). This CDR3 contains 15 residues. The V gene lost 1 base and the J gene lost 6 bases, with 12 bases spanning the gap. In germline, CDR1 is MNHEY, CDR2 SVGAGI. The CDR3: CASSYFREFPGELFF. The CDR3, as DNA: TGTGCCAGCAGTTACTTTCGGGAGTTCCCCGGGGAGCTGTTTTTT.

Here the CDR3 reads CASSAGLAGYNEQFF. The CDR3 coding sequence is TGTGCCAGCAGTGCGGGACTAGCGGGTTACAATGAGCAGTTCTTC. The chain carries TRBV28 and TRBJ2-1; TRBD2 matches at 12 bases. The germline V gene has CDR1 MDHEN and CDR2 SYDVKM. The length of the CDR3 is 15 residues. V shed 5 bases and J 4 bases; nucleotides not matched to a gene: 3.

The chain combines TRBV10-1 with TRBJ1-1, with a weak D call TRBD1 (6 bases). Germline CDR1 WNHNN, CDR2 SYGVQD (reference sequence). The CDR3 has 13 residues. Trimming stripped 7 bases from V and 3 bases from J, with 12 bases between. CDR3 amino acids: CASKGGLDTEAFF. The CDR3 DNA follows: TGCGCCAGCAAGGGGGGCTTAGACACTGAAGCTTTCTTT.

The rearrangement links TRBV14 to TRBJ2-7; tentatively, D is TRBD1 (6 bases). Trimming left V 0 bases short and J 7 bases short, with 10 bases between. The CDR3 extends over 13 amino acids. CDR1 SGHDN and CDR2 FVKESK come from the germline V gene. Here the CDR3 DNA reads TGTGCCAGCAGCCAAGATCTACAGGGAGAGCAGTACTTC. Protein product: CASSQDLQGEQYF.

The table lists this clone with a few counts. The chain is built from TRBV30 and TRBJ1-1; D unresolved. Germline CDR1 is GTSNPN and CDR2 is SVGIG (reference sequence). V lost 4 bases to trimming and J lost 1 base, with 7 bases between them. The CDR3 covers 12 residues. For the CDR3, the DNA is TGTGCCTGGATTCTAGCGAACACTGAAGCTTTCTTT. The encoded protein is CAWILANTEAFF.

This chain joins TRBV14 and TRBJ1-4; TRBD1 agrees at 8 bases. V was pared by 1 base and J by 5 bases, with 3 bases of the junction left unmatched. Germline assignment: CDR1 SGHDN and CDR2 FVKESK. CDR3 length: 15 residues. The CDR3 nucleotides are TGTGCCAGCAGCCAAGGGACAGGGACGAATGAAAAACTGTTTTTT. This gives the protein CASSQGTGTNEKLFF.

This chain links TRBV2 with TRBJ2-3; 8 nucleotides match TRBD2. The CDR3 totals 15 residues. CDR1 SNHLY and CDR2 FYNNEI come from the germline V gene. Unmatched junction bases numbered 4, after V lost 3 bases and J lost 2 bases. The CDR3 bases are TGTGCCAGCAGTGATAGAGCGGGGGCCACAGATACGCAGTATTTT. Translation: CASSDRAGATDTQYF.

The rearrangement uses TRBV4-1 and TRBJ1-3; D gene uncertain. The CDR3 is 16 residues long. Trimming stripped 0 bases from V and 3 bases from J, with 12 bases between. The germline V gene encodes CDR1 MGHRA and CDR2 YSYEKL. CDR3 sequence (DNA): TGCGCCAGCAGCCAAGATCAACAAACGAGTGGAAACACCATATATTTT. As protein: CASSQDQQTSGNTIYF.

V and J are TRBV29-1 and TRBJ2-4, with 14 bases identical to TRBD2. Germline-derived CDR1 and CDR2 are SQVTM and ANQGSEA. The V gene end was trimmed by 6 bases and the J gene end by 3 bases; junction bases not matched to a gene: 10. The CDR3 sequence is 17 residues long. The CDR3 DNA sequence: TGCAGCGTGGCGTGGACTAGCGGGGGGTCCGACAAAAACATTCAGTACTTC. Its protein is CSVAWTSGGSDKNIQYF.

The chain is built from TRBV5-6 and TRBJ1-1, with 7 bases identical to TRBD1. This CDR3 is built from 15 residues. Per germline, CDR1 SGHDT and CDR2 YYEEEE. Trimming took 4 bases from V and 3 from J; bases not matched to a gene: 9. The DNA for the CDR3 is TGTGCCAGCAGCCCTCGGACAGGAGGATACACTGAAGCTTTCTTT. Residues: CASSPRTGGYTEAFF.